This TCR beta chain was sequenced for a study of cytomegalovirus exposure and HLA in healthy donors. Method: immunoSEQ multiplex PCR; TCRdb's copy keeps in-frame clones and lacks some. The repertoire holds 110,000 to 150,000 clones, about 90% seen once, with approximately 8.5% in the top ten. J was trimmed by 3 bases and V by 5 bases; bases with no gene match: 4. Germline CDR1 SGHRS, CDR2 YFSETQ. The CDR3 is made up of 13 amino acids. The table lists this clone with a count of one. What it binds is not known. The 120-subject validation cohort, separate from the approximately 640-subject first cohort, included the donors. Study results and limitations: Reportedly, diagnosis of cytomegalovirus status by the classifier showed high specificity and sensitivity. The dataset shows that most TCR sequences were rare, while some public TCRs occurred in many donors. A few CMV-associated chains were confirmed in vitro to be specific for CMV antigens.

The rearrangement joins TRBV5-1 to TRBJ2-5; 7 bases fit TRBD1. The specimen sequenced was PBMCs. This sequence originates from a woman aged 18-29 years in good health and CMV-seropositive. Written as DNA, the CDR3 is TGCGCCAGCAGGGGGACAGCGGAAGAGACCCAGTACTTC. Protein product: CASRGTAEETQYF.